This is a list of T cell receptor beta chains from one sample in a study of regulatory T cells in long-lasting Graves disease. TCRdb used MiXCR to reprocess the multiplex PCR reads, holding one entry per CDR3 protein. The table has hundreds of thousands of distinct CDR3 sequences, less than 20% seen once. Another study also made use of these data, one on T cells in Graves' hyperthyroidism and ophthalmopathy.

Sequenced material: peripheral blood mononuclear cells (PBMCs), taken at new diagnosis, from a patient treated with antithyroid drugs. The source of these receptors is a woman aged 25 to 39 with Graves disease. Each CDR3 is given with its conserved first and last residue. D genes are given only for firm matches. A clone size is listed for some rows: how often the clone was seen (once, few, many), or a class if it is expanded.

.	many	TRBV7-3	TRBJ1-6	CASKGIGGPLHF	TGTGCCAGCAAAGGAATTGGGGGTCCCCTCCACTTT
TRBD1	many	TRBV28	TRBJ2-7	CASHSGGTYEQYF	TGTGCCAGCCATTCAGGGGGCACCTACGAGCAGTACTTC
.	few	TRBV28	TRBJ1-4	CASSPAGAPTNEKLFF	TGTGCCAGCAGCCCCGCGGGGGCTCCAACTAATGAAAAACTGTTTTTT
.	.	TRBV7-8	TRBJ2-1	CASSLAGGGTGHANEQFF	TGTGCCAGCAGCTTAGCGGGGGGAGGGACAGGTCACGCCAATGAGCAGTTCTTC
TRBD2	.	TRBV3-1	TRBJ2-1	CASRPTSGSNEQFF	TGTGCCAGCAGACCGACTAGCGGGAGCAATGAGCAGTTCTTC
TRBD2	.	TRBV7-9	TRBJ2-2	CARMTSGRFNTGELFF	TGTGCCAGAATGACTAGCGGGAGGTTCAACACCGGGGAGCTGTTTTTT
.	many	TRBV12-5	TRBJ1-1	CASGPLGSEAFF	TGTGCTAGTGGTCCACTTGGCTCTGAAGCTTTCTTT
TRBD1	.	TRBV20-1	TRBJ2-7	CSARYTGTASDEQYF	TGCAGTGCTAGATACACCGGGACAGCCTCCGACGAGCAGTACTTC
.	many	TRBV7-2	TRBJ2-7	CASSRTTFSGPSSYEQYF	TGTGCCAGCAGCCGGACGACATTTAGCGGTCCAAGCTCCTACGAGCAGTACTTC
.	many	TRBV19	TRBJ1-2	CASSRQGQKLYGYTF	TGTGCCAGTAGTCGCCAGGGGCAGAAGTTATATGGCTACACCTTC
TRBD2	few	TRBV18	TRBJ2-5	CASSGGLADETQYF	TGTGCCAGCTCAGGCGGACTAGCAGACGAGACCCAGTACTTC
TRBD2	few	TRBV19	TRBJ2-2	CASSIQGLAGHTGELFF	TGTGCCAGTAGTATTCAGGGACTAGCGGGACACACCGGGGAGCTGTTTTTT
.	few	TRBV5-1	TRBJ2-1	CASSLVAISRDFNEQFF	TGCGCCAGCAGCTTGGTCGCTATTAGCCGGGACTTCAATGAGCAGTTCTTC
.	.	TRBV2	TRBJ2-6	CASGEDSGANVLTF	TGTGCCAGCGGTGAGGACTCTGGGGCCAACGTCCTGACTTTC
.	.	TRBV5-6	TRBJ2-3	CASSLGIATSTDTQYF	TGTGCCAGCAGCTTGGGGATAGCGACTAGCACAGATACGCAGTATTTT
TRBD1	.	TRBV20-1	TRBJ2-6	CSASGTGVGANVLTF	TGCAGTGCTAGTGGGACAGGGGTCGGGGCCAACGTCCTGACTTTC
TRBD1	.	TRBV24-1	TRBJ2-7	CATSNPRDRSYEQYF	TGTGCCACCAGTAACCCCCGGGACAGGTCCTACGAGCAGTACTTC
TRBD1	many	TRBV5-1	TRBJ2-3	CASSPGTDRTDTQYF	TGCGCCAGCAGCCCCGGGACAGACCGCACAGATACGCAGTATTTT
.	few	TRBV20-1	TRBJ2-7	CSASRLAGVSYEQYF	TGCAGTGCTAGTCGGTTGGCCGGGGTTAGCTACGAGCAGTACTTC
TRBD1	.	TRBV2	TRBJ2-7	CASKTGGFYEQYF	TGTGCCAGCAAGACAGGGGGCTTCTACGAGCAGTACTTC
TRBD1	many	TRBV20-1	TRBJ2-7	CSARAGGGYEQYF	TGCAGTGCTAGGGCAGGGGGCGGATACGAGCAGTACTTC
.	.	TRBV19	TRBJ2-3	CASSVGKDTQYF	TGTGCCAGTAGCGTCGGAAAAGATACGCAGTATTTT
.	few	TRBV30	TRBJ1-3	CALTTMVYSGNTIYF	TGTGCCCTAACCACGATGGTTTACTCTGGAAACACCATATATTTT